This T cell receptor beta chain appears in the sequencing data of a study of T cells after yellow fever vaccination. Turning to the study itself: Preparation of fractions with low cell numbers was performed using SMART-Seq v4 Ultra Low Input.

At least ten counts were recorded for this clonotype. Antigen specificity is unknown. Study-wide results and limits: Detected again after the booster were most primary-vaccination clones, at about 96% CD4 and 88% CD8. The appearance of a small share of clonotypes in both CD4 and CD8 compartments was observed.

Synthesis of TCR cDNA relied on 5'RACE template switching, which attached a universal primer site and UMIs. MiXCR, applied by TCRdb to the 5' RACE reads, yields one record per CDR3 protein. This table has tens of thousands of distinct CDR3 sequences, more than 5.5% appearing once. V was trimmed by 3 bases and J by 6 bases, leaving 6 bases between them. CDR1 and CDR2 from the germline V gene are SGHTA and FQGTGA. The CDR3 is made up of 12 amino acids. The chain combines TRBV7-3 with TRBJ2-1; D remains ambiguous. The receptor comes from a man between 18 and 29 years old who received the YFV17D yellow fever vaccine. The input for sequencing was CD8+ T cells sorted from PBMCs, taken 10 days after the first yellow fever vaccination. The CDR3 sequence is CASSFLFNEQFF. CDR3 sequence (DNA): TGTGCCAGCAGCTTTCTTTTCAATGAGCAGTTCTTC. The full variable domain, rest sourced from reference TRBV7-3 and TRBJ2-1, is GAGVSQTPSNKVTEKGKYVELRCDPISGHTALYWYRQSLGQGPEFLIYFQGTGAADDSGLPNDRFFAVRPEGSVSTLKIQRTERGDSAVYLCASSFLFNEQFFGPGTRLTVL.